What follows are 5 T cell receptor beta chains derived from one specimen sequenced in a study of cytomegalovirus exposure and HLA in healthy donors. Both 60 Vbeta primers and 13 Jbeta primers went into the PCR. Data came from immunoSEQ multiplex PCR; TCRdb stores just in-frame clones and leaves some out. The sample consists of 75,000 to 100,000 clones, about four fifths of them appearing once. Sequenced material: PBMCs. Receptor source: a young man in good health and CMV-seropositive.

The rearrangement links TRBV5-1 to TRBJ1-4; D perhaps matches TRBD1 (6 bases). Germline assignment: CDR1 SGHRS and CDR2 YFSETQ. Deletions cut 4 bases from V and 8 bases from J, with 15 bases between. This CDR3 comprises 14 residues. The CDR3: CASSTGHPKEKLFF. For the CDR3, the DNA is TGCGCCAGCAGCACGGGACACCCAAAGGAAAAACTGTTTTTT.

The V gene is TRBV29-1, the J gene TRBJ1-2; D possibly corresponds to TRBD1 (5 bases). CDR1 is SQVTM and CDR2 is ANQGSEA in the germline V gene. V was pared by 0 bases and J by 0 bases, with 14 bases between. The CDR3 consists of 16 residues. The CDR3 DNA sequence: TGCAGCGTTGAAGATAGGGGCGGGGGACCTAACTATGGCTACACCTTC. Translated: CSVEDRGGGPNYGYTF. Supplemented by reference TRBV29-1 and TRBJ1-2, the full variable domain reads SAVISQKPSRDICQRGTSLTIQCQVDSQVTMMFWYRQQPGQSLTLIATANQGSEATYESGFVIDKFPISRPNLTFSTLTVSNMSPEDSSIYLCSVEDRGGGPNYGYTFGSGTRLTVV.

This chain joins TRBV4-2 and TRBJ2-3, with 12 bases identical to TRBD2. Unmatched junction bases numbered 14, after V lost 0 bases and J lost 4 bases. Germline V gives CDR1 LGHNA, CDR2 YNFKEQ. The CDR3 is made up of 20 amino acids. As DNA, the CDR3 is TGTGCCAGCAGCCAAGAAAGGGCTAGCGGGGGGGCCGGTTTCGCAGATACGCAGTATTTT. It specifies CASSQERASGGAGFADTQYF.

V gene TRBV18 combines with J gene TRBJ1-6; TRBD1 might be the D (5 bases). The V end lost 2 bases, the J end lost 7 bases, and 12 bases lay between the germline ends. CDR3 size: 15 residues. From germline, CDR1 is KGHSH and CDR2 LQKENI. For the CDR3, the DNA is TGTGCCAGCTCACCAATCGACAGCCCAAATTCACCCCTCCACTTT. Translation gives CASSPIDSPNSPLHF.

DNA for the CDR3: TGTGCCAGCAGAAAAAGGGCTAGCGGATACAATGAGCAGTTCTTC. Protein product: CASRKRASGYNEQFF. The chain couples TRBV7-2 to TRBJ2-1, with 7 bases that match TRBD2. V was pared by 6 bases and J by 4 bases, with 9 bases of the junction left unmatched. The CDR3 has 15 residues. Germline CDR1 and CDR2: SGHTA and FQGNSA.